Listed below are T cell receptor beta chains from one sample, sequenced in a study of blood T cell repertoires in COVID-19. Repertoires were generated with immunoSEQ multiplex PCR, while TCRdb's copy carries only in-frame clones and drops some. The data show roughly 100,000 clones, with approximately 82% seen just once and approximately 9.8% held by the top ten. Sequencing used peripheral blood. Every receptor here comes from a man aged 55 to 70 with active or convalescent COVID-19. The CDR3 runs from the conserved cysteine through the conserved F or W. The order of the fields is J gene, V gene, clone size, D gene, CDR3 protein, CDR3 DNA. D genes are given only for firm matches. A row's size may be missing; if present it is once, few, many or a size class.

>TRBJ1-5|TRBV28|-|-
CASRVNSNQPQHF
TGTGCCAGCAGGGTTAACTCCAATCAGCCCCAGCATTTT
>TRBJ2-1|TRBV5-1|once|TRBD1
CASSSGQGYGEQFF
TGCGCCAGCAGCTCCGGACAGGGTTATGGGGAGCAGTTCTTC
>TRBJ2-5|TRBV15|-|TRBD1
CATSRSQTGGRETQYF
TGTGCCACCAGCAGAAGCCAGACAGGGGGTAGGGAGACCCAGTACTTC
>TRBJ2-2|TRBV15|once|-
CATSRGPGGRTGELFF
TGTGCCACCAGCAGGGGACCGGGGGGCCGGACCGGGGAGCTGTTTTTT
>TRBJ2-6|TRBV5-1|few|TRBD2
CASSQGTSGRAGANVLTF
TGCGCCAGCAGCCAAGGGACTAGCGGGAGGGCTGGGGCCAACGTCCTGACTTTC
>TRBJ1-6|TRBV5-1|-|TRBD1
CASTLVWTGISPLHF
TGCGCCAGCACCTTAGTTTGGACAGGGATTTCACCCCTCCACTTT
>TRBJ1-1|TRBV19|-|TRBD1
CASLDRGYMNTEAFF
TGTGCCAGCCTAGACAGGGGATACATGAACACTGAAGCTTTCTTT
>TRBJ2-2|TRBV27|-|TRBD2
CASSLSRGGGSGELFF
TGTGCCAGCAGTTTATCTCGGGGGGGTGGTTCCGGGGAGCTGTTTTTT
>TRBJ2-1|TRBV5-1|-|TRBD2
CASSPGLAGEGEQFF
TGCGCCAGCAGCCCCGGACTAGCGGGAGAGGGAGAGCAGTTCTTC
>TRBJ2-2|TRBV11-2|-|-
CASSFAGELFF
TGTGCCAGCAGCTTCGCCGGGGAGCTGTTTTTT
>TRBJ2-2|TRBV23-1|-|TRBD1
CPRSRQGLGRWGKRDTGELFF
TGCCCCCGCTCTCGACAGGGGTTAGGTCGGTGGGGCAAAAGGGACACCGGGGAGCTGTTTTTT